This entry is about one TCR beta chain. What it recognizes is unknown. Using immunoSEQ multiplex PCR, the repertoire was profiled, and TCRdb retains in-frame clones only, with some absent. Counted here are under 8,000 clones, about 77% occurring once; the ten biggest clones make up 9%. The CDR3 has 13 amino acids. The trim removed 5 bases at V and 7 bases at J, leaving 4 bases unmatched. Germline-derived CDR1 and CDR2 are LNHDA and SQIVND (reference sequence). This sample was taken from a study of tumor-infiltrating lymphocytes in localized non-small cell lung cancer. Whole-study context: Each patient gave resected tumor and non-adjacent uninvolved lung tissue.

Regarding the study as a whole: Not all patients were TCR sequenced, owing to tissue quantity.

The TCR sequence derives from a human donor with non-small cell lung cancer. The sequenced material came from lung tumor tissue. This chain joins TRBV19 and TRBJ2-2; TRBD1 aligns across 7 bases. CDR3 in amino acids: CASSQTGIGELFF. CDR3 DNA: TGTGCCAGTAGTCAGACAGGGATCGGGGAGCTGTTTTTT.